The entry below describes one T cell receptor (beta chain). Its antigen is not identified. This record comes from a study of graft-versus-host responses after intestinal transplantation. Study results and caveats: GvH clone levels peaked in circulation, and this peak was associated with early post-transplant HvG declines.

The protocol was immunoSEQ multiplex PCR, while the TCRdb copy is restricted to in-frame clones and leaves out a portion. The table includes tens of thousands of clones, roughly 92% detected once. The specimen comprised bone marrow, sampled 734 days after intestinal transplantation. This clonotype was sampled from a human patient who received an intestinal transplant, so some T cells may come from the graft donor.

In DNA, the CDR3 is TGTGCCAGCAGTTTATCAGCCACAGATACGCAGTATTTT. It is translated as CASSLSATDTQYF. V and J are TRBV28 and TRBJ2-3; D call uncertain. The CDR3 runs to 13 residues. Trimming cost V 1 base and J 2 bases, with 4 bases left between them. Germline loops: CDR1 MDHEN, CDR2 SYDVKM.